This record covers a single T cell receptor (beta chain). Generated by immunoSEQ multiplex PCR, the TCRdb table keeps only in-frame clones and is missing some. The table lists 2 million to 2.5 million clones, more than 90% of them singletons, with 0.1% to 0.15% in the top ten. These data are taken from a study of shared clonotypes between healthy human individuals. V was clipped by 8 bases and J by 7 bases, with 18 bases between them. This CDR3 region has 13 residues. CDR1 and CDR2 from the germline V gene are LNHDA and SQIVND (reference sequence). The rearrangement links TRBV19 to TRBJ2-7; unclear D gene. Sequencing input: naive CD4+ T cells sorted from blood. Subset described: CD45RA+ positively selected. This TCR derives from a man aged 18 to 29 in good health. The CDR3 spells CASAGEGHGEQYF. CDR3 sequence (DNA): TGTGCCAGTGCTGGAGAAGGTCATGGGGAGCAGTACTTC.